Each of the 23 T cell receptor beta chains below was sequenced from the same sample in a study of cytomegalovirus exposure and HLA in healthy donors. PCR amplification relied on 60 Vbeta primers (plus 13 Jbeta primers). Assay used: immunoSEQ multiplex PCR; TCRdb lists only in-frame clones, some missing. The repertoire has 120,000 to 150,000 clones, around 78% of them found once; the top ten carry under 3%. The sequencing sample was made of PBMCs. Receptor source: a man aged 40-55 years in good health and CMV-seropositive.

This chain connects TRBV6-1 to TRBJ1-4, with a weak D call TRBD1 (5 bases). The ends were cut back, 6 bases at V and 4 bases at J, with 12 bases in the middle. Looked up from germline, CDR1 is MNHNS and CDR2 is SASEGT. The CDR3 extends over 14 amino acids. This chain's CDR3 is CASSAGFLNEKLFF. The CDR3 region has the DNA TGTGCCAGCAGCGCAGGGTTCCTTAATGAAAAACTGTTTTTT.

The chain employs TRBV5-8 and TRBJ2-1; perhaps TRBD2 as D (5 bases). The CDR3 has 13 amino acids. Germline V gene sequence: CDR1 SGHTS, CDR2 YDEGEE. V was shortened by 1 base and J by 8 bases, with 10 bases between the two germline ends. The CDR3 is CASSLTRRHEQFF. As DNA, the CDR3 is TGTGCCAGCAGCTTGACGCGGAGGCATGAGCAGTTCTTC. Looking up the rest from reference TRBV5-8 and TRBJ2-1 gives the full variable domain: EAGVTQSPTHLIKTRGQQATLRCSPISGHTSVYWYQQALGLGLQFLLWYDEGEERNRGNFPPRFSGRQFPNYSSELNVNALELEDSALYLCASSLTRRHEQFFGPGTRLTVL.

For the CDR3, the DNA is TGTGCCAGCAGTGATAGGGGCTATGGCTACACCTTC. As protein: CASSDRGYGYTF. V gene TRBV2 combines with J gene TRBJ1-2; weak D call: TRBD1 (5 bases). The germline V and J ends were trimmed by 3 bases and 4 bases, with 6 bases remaining between them. Germline V lookup: CDR1 SNHLY, CDR2 FYNNEI. This CDR3 contains 12 residues.

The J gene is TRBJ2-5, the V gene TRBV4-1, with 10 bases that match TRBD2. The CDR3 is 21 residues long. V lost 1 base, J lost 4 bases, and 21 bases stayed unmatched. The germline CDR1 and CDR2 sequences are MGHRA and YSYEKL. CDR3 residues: CASSQGLIESGRAWLGETQYF. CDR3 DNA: TGCGCCAGCAGCCAAGGCTTGATAGAAAGCGGGAGGGCCTGGTTGGGAGAGACCCAGTACTTC.

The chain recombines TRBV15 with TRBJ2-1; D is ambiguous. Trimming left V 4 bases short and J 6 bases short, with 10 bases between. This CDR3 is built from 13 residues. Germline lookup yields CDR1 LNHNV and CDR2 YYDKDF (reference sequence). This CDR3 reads CATSTGVSNEQFF. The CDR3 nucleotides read TGTGCCACCAGCACCGGAGTCTCCAATGAGCAGTTCTTC.

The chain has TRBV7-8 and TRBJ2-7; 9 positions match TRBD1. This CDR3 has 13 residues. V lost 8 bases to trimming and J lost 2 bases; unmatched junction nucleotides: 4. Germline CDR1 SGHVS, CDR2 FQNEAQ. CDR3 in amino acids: CASSGQGAYEQYF. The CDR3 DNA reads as TGTGCCAGCTCGGGACAGGGAGCCTACGAGCAGTACTTC.

The CDR3 here is CASSPRTANNSPLHF. The CDR3 region has the DNA TGTGCCAGCAGCCCGCGGACAGCGAATAATTCACCCCTCCACTTT. V usage is TRBV7-2 and J usage is TRBJ1-6, with D perhaps TRBD1 (6 bases). CDR1 and CDR2 (germline): SGHTA, FQGNSA. The CDR3 is 15 residues long. V was pared by 5 bases and J by 5 bases, with 13 bases between.

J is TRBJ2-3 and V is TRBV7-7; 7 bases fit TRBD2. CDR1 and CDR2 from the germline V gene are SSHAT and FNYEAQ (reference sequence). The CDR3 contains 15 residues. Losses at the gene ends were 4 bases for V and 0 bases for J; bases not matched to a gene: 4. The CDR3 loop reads CASSSGLSSTDTQYF. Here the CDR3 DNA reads TGTGCCAGCAGCTCGGGACTATCCAGCACAGATACGCAGTATTTT.

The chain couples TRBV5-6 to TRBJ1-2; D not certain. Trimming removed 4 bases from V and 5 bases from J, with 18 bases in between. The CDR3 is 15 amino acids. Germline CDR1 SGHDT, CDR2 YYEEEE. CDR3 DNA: TGTGCCAGCAGCCTGGGATCGGCAGGCCCTTATGGCTACACCTTC. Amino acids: CASSLGSAGPYGYTF.

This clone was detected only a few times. The CDR3 DNA reads TGTGCCAGCACCCCGCTAGCGGTATCCACAGATACGCAGTATTTT. It translates to CASTPLAVSTDTQYF. This sequence joins TRBV11-2 and TRBJ2-3, with TRBD2 matching over 7 bases. The CDR3 has 15 residues. The J segment lost 2 bases and the V segment lost 7 bases, leaving 9 bases of the junction unmatched. Looked up from germline, CDR1 is SGHAT and CDR2 is FQNNGV.

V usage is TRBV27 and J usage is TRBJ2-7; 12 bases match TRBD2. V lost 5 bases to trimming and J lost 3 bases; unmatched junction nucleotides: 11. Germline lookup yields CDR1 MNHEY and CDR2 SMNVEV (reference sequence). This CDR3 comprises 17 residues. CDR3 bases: TGTGCCAGCAGTCCCCGACTAGCGGGAGTAGCGGACTACGAGCAGTACTTC. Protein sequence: CASSPRLAGVADYEQYF.

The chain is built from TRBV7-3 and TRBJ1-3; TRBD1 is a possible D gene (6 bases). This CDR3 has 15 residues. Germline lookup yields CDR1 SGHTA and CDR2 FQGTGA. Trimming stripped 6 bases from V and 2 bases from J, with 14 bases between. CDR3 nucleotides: TGTGCCAGCAGTTTATACCCAGGGGCTGGAAACACCATATATTTT. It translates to CASSLYPGAGNTIYF.

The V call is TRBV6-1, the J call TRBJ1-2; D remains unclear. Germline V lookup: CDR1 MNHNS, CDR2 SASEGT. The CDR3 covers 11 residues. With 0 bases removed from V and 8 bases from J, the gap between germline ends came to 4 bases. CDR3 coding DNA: TGTGCCAGCAGTGAAGCTGGCGGCTACACCTTC. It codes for CASSEAGGYTF.

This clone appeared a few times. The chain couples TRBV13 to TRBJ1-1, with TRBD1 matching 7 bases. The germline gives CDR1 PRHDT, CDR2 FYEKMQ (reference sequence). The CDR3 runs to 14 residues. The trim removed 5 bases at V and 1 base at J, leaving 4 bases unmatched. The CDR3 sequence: CASSGGQKNTEAFF. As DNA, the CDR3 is TGTGCCAGCAGCGGGGGACAGAAGAACACTGAAGCTTTCTTT.

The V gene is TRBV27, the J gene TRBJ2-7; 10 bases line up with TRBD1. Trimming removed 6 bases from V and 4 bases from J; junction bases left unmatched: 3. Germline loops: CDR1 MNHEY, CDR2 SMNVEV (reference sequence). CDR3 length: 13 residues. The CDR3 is CASSDRGQYEQYF. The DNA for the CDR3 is TGTGCCAGCAGCGACAGGGGGCAGTACGAGCAGTACTTC.

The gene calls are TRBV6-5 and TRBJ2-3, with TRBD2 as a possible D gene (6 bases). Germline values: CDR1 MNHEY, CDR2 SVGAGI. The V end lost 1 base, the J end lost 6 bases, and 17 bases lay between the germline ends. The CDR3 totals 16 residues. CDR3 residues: CASSYWEPRGEDTQYF. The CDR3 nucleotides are TGTGCCAGCAGTTACTGGGAGCCGCGGGGAGAGGATACGCAGTATTTT.

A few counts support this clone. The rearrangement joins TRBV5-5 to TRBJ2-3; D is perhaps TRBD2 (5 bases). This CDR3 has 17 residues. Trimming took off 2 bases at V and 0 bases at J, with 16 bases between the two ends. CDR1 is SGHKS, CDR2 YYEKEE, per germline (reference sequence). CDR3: CASSLGVLGGSTDTQYF. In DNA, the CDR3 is TGTGCCAGCAGCTTAGGCGTATTGGGCGGGAGCACAGATACGCAGTATTTT.

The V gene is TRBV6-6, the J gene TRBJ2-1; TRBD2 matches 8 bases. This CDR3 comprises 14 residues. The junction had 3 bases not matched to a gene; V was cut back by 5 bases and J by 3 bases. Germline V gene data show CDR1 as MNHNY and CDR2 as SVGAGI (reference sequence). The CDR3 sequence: CASSTSGGYNEQFF. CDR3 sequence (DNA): TGTGCCAGCAGTACGAGCGGGGGCTACAATGAGCAGTTCTTC.

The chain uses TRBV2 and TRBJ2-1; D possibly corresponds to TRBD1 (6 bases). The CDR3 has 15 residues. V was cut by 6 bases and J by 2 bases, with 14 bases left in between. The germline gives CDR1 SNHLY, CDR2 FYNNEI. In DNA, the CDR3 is TGTGCCAGCAGGCACAGGGAAGGGACCTACAATGAGCAGTTCTTC. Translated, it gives CASRHREGTYNEQFF.

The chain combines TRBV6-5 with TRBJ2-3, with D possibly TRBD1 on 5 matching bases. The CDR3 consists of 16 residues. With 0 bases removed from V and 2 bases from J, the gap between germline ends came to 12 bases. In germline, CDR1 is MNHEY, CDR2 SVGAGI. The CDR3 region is CASSYSRTPTTDTQYF. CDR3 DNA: TGTGCCAGCAGTTACTCCCGGACACCTACCACAGATACGCAGTATTTT.

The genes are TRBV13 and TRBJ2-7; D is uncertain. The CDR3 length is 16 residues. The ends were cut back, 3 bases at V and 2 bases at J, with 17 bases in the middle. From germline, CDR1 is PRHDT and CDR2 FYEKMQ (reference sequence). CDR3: CASSFIRGRNPYEQYF. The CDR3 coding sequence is TGTGCCAGCAGCTTTATCCGCGGTCGAAACCCCTACGAGCAGTACTTC.

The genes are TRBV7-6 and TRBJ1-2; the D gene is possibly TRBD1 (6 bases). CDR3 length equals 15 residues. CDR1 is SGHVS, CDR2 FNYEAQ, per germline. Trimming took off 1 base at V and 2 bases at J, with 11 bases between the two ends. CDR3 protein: CASSLGTAYNYGYTF. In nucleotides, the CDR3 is TGTGCCAGCAGCTTAGGGACAGCCTACAACTATGGCTACACCTTC. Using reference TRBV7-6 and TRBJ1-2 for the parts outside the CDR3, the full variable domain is GAGVSQSPRYKVTKRGQDVALRCDPISGHVSLYWYRQALGQGPEFLTYFNYEAQQDKSGLPNDRFSAERPEGSISTLTIQRTEQRDSAMYRCASSLGTAYNYGYTFGSGTRLTVV.

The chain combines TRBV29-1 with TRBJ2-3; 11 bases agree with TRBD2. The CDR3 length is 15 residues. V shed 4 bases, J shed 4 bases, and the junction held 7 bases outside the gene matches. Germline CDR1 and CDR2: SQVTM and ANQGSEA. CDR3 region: CSVGRTSGRSDTQYF. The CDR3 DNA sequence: TGCAGCGTTGGGCGAACTAGCGGGAGATCAGATACGCAGTATTTT.